The 15 T cell receptor beta chains presented below share a single source sample, sequenced in a study of blood T cell repertoires in COVID-19. Using immunoSEQ multiplex PCR, the repertoire was profiled, and TCRdb retains in-frame clones only, with some absent. The sample holds about 230,000 clones, roughly 80% seen once. Sequenced: peripheral blood. The receptors shown here come from a woman aged 80 or over with acute or convalescent COVID-19.

The chain recombines TRBV19 with TRBJ1-3; unclear D gene. The ends were cut back, 3 bases at V and 2 bases at J, with 11 bases in the middle. The CDR3 runs 15 residues. The germline V gene encodes CDR1 LNHDA and CDR2 SQIVND (reference sequence). This CDR3 reads CASSIKVDTGNTIYF. In nucleotides, the CDR3 is TGTGCCAGTAGTATCAAGGTTGACACTGGAAACACCATATATTTT.

The table lists this clone with a count of one. J is TRBJ1-2 and V is TRBV12-5; 9 positions match TRBD1. V dropped 2 bases and J dropped 8; count of bases not matched to a gene: 12. The CDR3 totals 16 residues. Looked up from germline, CDR1 is LGHNT and CDR2 is FRNRAP. The chain's CDR3 is CASGLPSFRQGVGYTF. The CDR3 DNA is TGTGCTAGTGGTTTGCCCTCTTTTCGACAGGGGGTAGGCTACACCTTC.

The V gene is TRBV5-1, the J gene TRBJ1-4, with D unresolved. V gave up 0 bases and J gave up 4 bases, with 7 bases separating them. The CDR3 is made up of 14 amino acids. The V gene's germline CDR1 is SGHRS and CDR2 YFSETQ. The CDR3 coding sequence is TGCGCCAGCAGCTTGGAGCGGCTTAATGAAAAACTGTTTTTT. Translated, it gives CASSLERLNEKLFF.

The gene calls are TRBV20-1 and TRBJ1-1; D call uncertain. There are 10 residues in the CDR3. CDR1 is DFQATT, CDR2 SNEGSKA, per germline (reference sequence). V was cut by 6 bases and J by 3 bases, with 5 bases left in between. The CDR3 coding sequence is TGCAGTGCCAGGCACACTGAAGCTTTCTTT. It specifies CSARHTEAFF.

The rearrangement links TRBV2 to TRBJ1-3, with D possibly being TRBD1 (6 bases). This CDR3 spans 15 amino acids. The V end was cut by 2 bases, the J end by 0 bases, with 8 bases between. Germline V gene sequence: CDR1 SNHLY, CDR2 FYNNEI. Here the CDR3 reads CASSEWDNSGNTIYF. DNA for the CDR3: TGTGCCAGCAGTGAATGGGACAACTCTGGAAACACCATATATTTT. The whole variable domain, remainder taken from reference TRBV2 and TRBJ1-3, is EPEVTQTPSHQVTQMGQEVILRCVPISNHLYFYWYRQILGQKVEFLVSFYNNEISEKSEIFDDQFSVERPDGSNFTLKIRSTKLEDSAMYFCASSEWDNSGNTIYFGEGSWLTVV.

This chain uses TRBV6-5 with TRBJ1-3; a possible D gene is TRBD1 (5 bases). The germline CDR1 and CDR2 sequences are MNHEY and SVGAGI. V lost 4 bases and J 2 bases, leaving 15 bases between the germline ends. CDR3 length: 16 amino acids. The CDR3 DNA is TGTGCCAGCAGTTCAGGGCAGGGCCGAACTGGAAACACCATATATTTT. Translation gives CASSSGQGRTGNTIYF.

V usage is TRBV15 and J usage is TRBJ1-1; no definite D call. Germline loops: CDR1 LNHNV, CDR2 YYDKDF (reference sequence). The ends were cut back, 4 bases at V and 1 base at J, with 13 bases in the middle. This CDR3 contains 15 residues. The DNA of the CDR3 is TGTGCCACCAGCACCCAAGACACCCCGAACACTGAAGCTTTCTTT. Its translation: CATSTQDTPNTEAFF.

This clone was seen only a few times. The gene calls are TRBV7-3 and TRBJ2-2; TRBD2 agrees at 11 bases. The CDR3 is 16 residues long. Trimming cost V 4 bases and J 5 bases; bases outside gene matches: 6. Germline V gene sequence: CDR1 SGHTA, CDR2 FQGTGA. The CDR3 reads CASSSTSGSDTGELFF. CDR3 coding DNA: TGTGCCAGCAGCTCAACTAGCGGGAGTGATACCGGGGAGCTGTTTTTT.

This clone was observed a single time. V and J are TRBV6-1 and TRBJ1-5; D is perhaps TRBD1 (6 bases). V shed 1 base and J shed 9 bases, with 16 bases lying between them. This CDR3 is 15 amino acids long. The V gene's germline CDR1 is MNHNS and CDR2 SASEGT. The CDR3 DNA follows: TGTGCCAGCAGTGAAGACAGGGCGTGGGGGCCGCCCCAGCATTTT. Amino acid sequence: CASSEDRAWGPPQHF.

V usage is TRBV6-4 and J usage is TRBJ1-5; D is unresolved. The germline V gene has CDR1 MRHNA and CDR2 SNTAGT. The CDR3 covers 13 residues. Deletions cut 4 bases from V and 0 bases from J, with 4 bases between. In DNA form, the CDR3 reads TGTGCCAGCAGTGTAGATAGCAATCAGCCCCAGCATTTT. Amino acids: CASSVDSNQPQHF.

J is TRBJ2-1 and V is TRBV3-1 (or the pseudogene TRBV3-2); 13 bases line up with TRBD2. V shed 4 bases and J 8 bases; nucleotides not matched to a gene: 5. This CDR3 has 15 residues. Germline CDR1 LGHDT, CDR2 YNNKEL (reference sequence). The DNA of the CDR3 is TGTGCCAGCAGCCCTGGACTAGCGGGAGCATATGAGCAGTTCTTC. Its translation: CASSPGLAGAYEQFF.

The chain carries TRBV2 and TRBJ2-1; D is perhaps TRBD2 (5 bases). The germline V gene encodes CDR1 SNHLY and CDR2 FYNNEI. The CDR3 is 14 residues long. V was shortened by 5 bases and J by 2 bases, with 10 bases between the two germline ends. The CDR3 here is CASSPGLPYNEQFF. DNA for the CDR3: TGTGCCAGCAGTCCCGGACTTCCCTACAATGAGCAGTTCTTC.

The rearrangement joins TRBV10-1 to TRBJ1-1; D not certain. Trimming took off 3 bases at V and 0 bases at J, with 5 bases between the two ends. This CDR3 spans 13 amino acids. From germline, CDR1 is WNHNN and CDR2 SYGVQD (reference sequence). The CDR3 is CASSDYMNTEAFF. The DNA for the CDR3 is TGCGCCAGCAGTGACTATATGAACACTGAAGCTTTCTTT.

This chain connects TRBV10-2 to TRBJ2-7; D possibly corresponds to TRBD2 (5 bases). The V and J ends lost 9 bases and 2 bases respectively, with 17 bases between them. The CDR3 is made up of 14 amino acids. The germline gives CDR1 WSHSY, CDR2 SAAADI. CDR3 DNA sequence: TGCGCCAGGAGGGTGGGAAAATTCGCCTACGAGCAGTACTTC. This gives the protein CARRVGKFAYEQYF.

This chain joins TRBV12-3 or TRBV12-4 and TRBJ1-6; D not resolved. The CDR3 sequence is 12 residues long. Trimming removed 5 bases from V and 12 bases from J, with 11 bases in between. CDR3 in amino acids: CASSALSGPLHF. Written as DNA, the CDR3 is TGTGCCAGCAGTGCGTTATCTGGACCCCTCCACTTT.